This is a list of T cell receptor beta chains from one sample in a study of T-cell reconstitution after alpha-beta-depleted transplantation in children. TCRdb used MiXCR to reprocess the PCR reads, holding one entry per CDR3 protein. The table has about 540,000 distinct CDR3 sequences, roughly 18% seen once; the top ten hold roughly 3.3%. Sample: PBMCs from the stem cell graft donor, taken from the stem cell graft. These receptors originate from a human donor who donated a stem cell graft to a child with acute lymphoblastic leukemia. Each CDR3 is given with its conserved first and last residue. A D gene is named only where the DNA matches it firmly. Rows give clone size only sometimes, using once, few, many, or a class for an expanded clone.

D: TRBD2
length: 14
V: TRBV29-1
size: many
J: TRBJ2-1
CDR3: CSVGEGMTYNEQFF
DNA: TGCAGCGTTGGGGAGGGTATGACCTACAATGAGCAGTTCTTC

D: TRBD2
length: 15
V: TRBV7-6
size: .
J: TRBJ2-7
CDR3: CASSLGTRGIGEQYF
DNA: TGTGCCAGCAGCTTGGGGACTAGAGGGATTGGCGAGCAGTACTTC

D: .
length: 14
V: TRBV20-1
size: .
J: TRBJ2-2
CDR3: CSAGATGNTGELFF
DNA: TGCAGTGCTGGCGCGACAGGGAACACCGGGGAGCTGTTTTTT

D: .
length: 15
V: TRBV11-2
size: few
J: TRBJ2-7
CDR3: CASSPAVATAWEQYF
DNA: TGTGCCAGCAGCCCAGCCGTGGCCACAGCGTGGGAGCAGTACTTC

D: .
length: 13
V: TRBV6-5
size: few
J: TRBJ2-1
CDR3: CASSYARNNEQFF
DNA: TGTGCCAGCAGTTACGCCCGGAACAATGAGCAGTTCTTC

D: .
length: 14
V: TRBV18
size: .
J: TRBJ1-6
CDR3: CASSLDRFNSPLHF
DNA: TGTGCCAGCTCACTTGACAGGTTTAATTCACCCCTCCACTTT

D: TRBD1
length: 15
V: TRBV20-1
size: .
J: TRBJ1-2
CDR3: CSASGTGRLYYGYTF
DNA: TGCAGTGCGTCCGGGACAGGGCGGCTCTACTATGGCTACACCTTC

D: .
length: 12
V: TRBV9
size: many
J: TRBJ2-3
CDR3: CASSLETDTQYF
DNA: TGTGCCAGCAGTCTGGAGACAGATACGCAGTATTTT

D: .
length: 13
V: TRBV12-3/TRBV12-4
size: few
J: TRBJ2-7
CDR3: CASRRDSPYEQYF
DNA: TGTGCCAGCAGGAGGGACTCCCCCTACGAGCAGTACTTC

D: .
length: 13
V: TRBV5-1
size: few
J: TRBJ1-2
CDR3: CASSPESNYGYTF
DNA: TGCGCCAGCAGTCCGGAGAGTAACTATGGCTACACCTTC

D: .
length: 13
V: TRBV20-1
size: many
J: TRBJ1-5
CDR3: CSAPSGHNQPQHF
DNA: TGCAGTGCCCCATCGGGGCACAATCAGCCCCAGCATTTT

D: .
length: 12
V: TRBV29-1
size: few
J: TRBJ2-7
CDR3: CSVGDKSYEQYF
DNA: TGCAGCGTTGGGGACAAATCCTACGAGCAGTACTTC

D: TRBD2
length: 16
V: TRBV27
size: few
J: TRBJ2-1
CDR3: CASSLNPSGAVNEQFF
DNA: TGTGCCAGCAGTTTAAATCCTAGCGGGGCGGTCAATGAGCAGTTCTTC